The 28 T cell receptor beta chains in this list originate from one sample, sequenced in a study of Graves' ophthalmopathy and Graves' hyperthyroidism. Amplifying from RNA transcripts, the study obtained TCR beta CDR3 regions. A first-round RT-PCR used HTBI primers, followed by a second-round multiplex PCR. TCRdb reprocessed the multiplex PCR reads with MiXCR, giving one entry per CDR3 protein. The data show 650,000 to 900,000 distinct CDR3 sequences, roughly two fifths seen once. Sequencing was performed on peripheral blood. All receptors come from an adult man with Graves' ophthalmopathy.

The sample holds many counts of this clonotype. This chain links TRBV12-3 or TRBV12-4 with TRBJ1-2, with TRBD1 matching over 11 bases. This CDR3 has 13 residues. J gave up 8 bases and V 6 bases, and 5 bases lay outside the gene matches. CDR3 DNA: TGTGCCAGCAGCACCGGGACAGGGGGAGGCTACACCTTC. Amino acid sequence: CASSTGTGGGYTF.

This clonotype has more than one count but fewer than ten. The J gene is TRBJ1-4, the V gene TRBV4-2, with 8 positions matching TRBD1. The germline V gene has CDR1 LGHNA and CDR2 YNFKEQ. The V segment lost 5 bases and the J segment 0 bases; nucleotides outside the gene matches: 5. The CDR3 spans 16 residues. DNA for the CDR3: TGTGCCAGCAGCTTCCCAGGGGGCACAACTAATGAAAAACTGTTTTTT. Its protein is CASSFPGGTTNEKLFF.

This chain joins TRBV7-9 and TRBJ2-1, with 9 bases fitting TRBD2. The CDR3 runs to 14 residues. Germline V gives CDR1 SEHNR, CDR2 FQNEAQ (reference sequence). J lost 2 bases, V lost 4 bases, and 0 bases had no gene match. This CDR3 reads CASSWTSAYNEQFF. In DNA form, the CDR3 reads TGTGCCAGCAGCTGGACTAGCGCCTACAATGAGCAGTTCTTC.

This clonotype came up many times. The V and J genes are TRBV9 and TRBJ2-7; D not resolved. CDR1 and CDR2 (germline): SGDLS, YYNGEE. The CDR3 length is 14 residues. The ends were cut back, 4 bases at V and 0 bases at J, with 11 bases in the middle. This CDR3 is CASSLDGTSYEQYF. The CDR3 DNA follows: TGTGCCAGCAGCCTTGACGGAACCTCCTACGAGCAGTACTTC.

The table lists this clonotype with many counts. The rearrangement uses TRBV7-8 and TRBJ1-5; no clear D. In germline, CDR1 is SGHVS, CDR2 FQNEAQ. The CDR3 totals 10 residues. Trimming removed 8 bases at V and 11 bases at J, with 10 bases between. The CDR3 nucleotides are TGTGCCAGCGGCGACGCGGCCCAGCATTTT. Translation: CASGDAAQHF.

This chain uses TRBV2 with TRBJ2-7, with D possibly TRBD2 on 6 matching bases. CDR1 is SNHLY and CDR2 is FYNNEI in the germline V gene. The CDR3 is 13 residues long. The V and J ends lost 6 bases and 6 bases respectively, with 15 bases between them. The CDR3 sequence is CASSPSERGEQYF. In DNA form, the CDR3 reads TGTGCCAGCAGCCCTAGCGAGAGGGGCGAGCAGTACTTC. Using reference TRBV2 and TRBJ2-7 for the parts outside the CDR3, the full variable domain is EPEVTQTPSHQVTQMGQEVILRCVPISNHLYFYWYRQILGQKVEFLVSFYNNEISEKSEIFDDQFSVERPDGSNFTLKIRSTKLEDSAMYFCASSPSERGEQYFGPGTRLTVT.

For this clonotype: With a much larger clone just one base away, this may be a read error. V is TRBV24-1 and J is TRBJ2-5; 9 bases are a match to TRBD1. Per the germline V gene, CDR1 is KGHDR and CDR2 is SFDVKD. The length of the CDR3 is 15 residues. The CDR3 DNA reads as TGTGCCACCAGTGAGGTGGACAGGGGCAAGGAGACCCAGTGCTTC. Translation gives CATSEVDRGKETQCF.

Note on this clonotype: A read error is likely, as this CDR3 ends without the conserved phenylalanine or tryptophan. The rearrangement uses TRBV20-1 and TRBJ2-5; D remains ambiguous. The CDR3 extends over 10 amino acids. Trimming cost V 0 bases and J 7 bases, with 3 bases left between them. Germline CDR1 and CDR2: DFQATT and SNEGSKA (reference sequence). CDR3 residues: CSARDRTQYL. The CDR3 coding sequence is TGCAGTGCTAGAGATCGGACCCAGTACCTC.

The chain is built from TRBV20-1 and TRBJ1-4; TRBD1 matches 12 bases. Germline assignment: CDR1 DFQATT and CDR2 SNEGSKA (reference sequence). V was clipped by 6 bases and J by 8 bases; unmatched bases: 7. This CDR3 is 14 amino acids long. This CDR3 is CSAMGQGAGEKLFF. The DNA of the CDR3 is TGCAGTGCCATGGGACAGGGGGCCGGGGAAAAACTGTTTTTT.

This clonotype was seen ten or more times. The V gene is TRBV12-3 or TRBV12-4, the J gene TRBJ1-1; 7 nucleotides match TRBD1. The CDR3 totals 14 residues. Germline trimming cut 6 bases from V and 2 bases from J; bases unmatched to any gene: 6. The CDR3 sequence: CASSRDSDNTEAFF. For the CDR3, the DNA is TGTGCCAGCAGCCGGGACAGCGACAACACTGAAGCTTTCTTT.

For this clonotype: Just one base apart from a much larger clone, this may be a read error. The gene calls are TRBV25-1 and TRBJ2-7; perhaps TRBD2 as D (6 bases). CDR1 is MGHDK and CDR2 is SYGVNS in the germline V gene. Between the trimmed V and J ends, which lost 5 bases and 3 bases, there was a span of 14 bases. The CDR3 is made up of 14 amino acids. As DNA, the CDR3 is TGTGCCAGCAGTCCCAGCGGGTGTATCTACGAGCAGTACTTC. Translation: CASSPSGCIYEQYF.

This CDR3 reads CASSPFGAGVSYEQYF. In DNA form, the CDR3 reads TGTGCCAGCAGCCCATTCGGGGCAGGGGTCTCCTACGAGCAGTACTTC. This chain joins TRBV11-2 and TRBJ2-7, with D possibly matching TRBD1 (6 bases). Trimming left V 5 bases short and J 0 bases short, with 17 bases between. Germline lookup yields CDR1 SGHAT and CDR2 FQNNGV. The CDR3 has 16 amino acids.

CDR3 amino acids: CASSPTGGAGGELFF. CDR3 DNA sequence: TGTGCCAGCAGCCCGACAGGGGGCGCTGGGGGGGAGCTGTTTTTT. This chain joins TRBV7-3 and TRBJ2-2; TRBD1 matches at 10 bases. The CDR3 has 15 residues. Trimming removed 5 bases from V and 8 bases from J; junction bases left unmatched: 8. CDR1 is SGHTA, CDR2 FQGTGA, per germline.

As concerns this clonotype: A read error is possible here, since a much larger clone lies one base away. The rearrangement joins TRBV19 to TRBJ2-7; maybe TRBD1 (6 bases). Germline CDR1 reads LNHDA; CDR2 reads SQIVND (reference sequence). Trimming shortened V by 5 bases and J by 5 bases, and 13 bases separated the two germline ends. The CDR3 covers 13 residues. CDR3 in amino acids: CASSAGQPHEQYF. CDR3 coding DNA: TGTGCCAGTAGTGCCGGACAGCCCCACGAGCAGTACTTC.

About this clonotype: Just one base apart from a much larger clone, this may be a read error. The chain has TRBV7-2 and TRBJ2-5; no definite D call. This CDR3 spans 14 amino acids. CDR1 is SGHTA, CDR2 FQGNSA, per germline. The CDR3 region is CVSSPDGYQETQYF. For the CDR3, the DNA is TGTGTCAGCAGCCCAGACGGGTACCAAGAGACCCAGTACTTC.

This clonotype was found a few times. The chain carries TRBV9 and TRBJ2-5; a weak D match, TRBD1 (5 bases). Trimming removed 0 bases from V and 7 bases from J, with 10 bases in between. CDR3 length equals 13 residues. Germline V lookup: CDR1 SGDLS, CDR2 YYNGEE. CDR3 sequence: CASSVGLGVTQYF. DNA of the CDR3: TGTGCCAGCAGCGTAGGTTTAGGGGTGACCCAGTACTTC. Supplemented by reference TRBV9 and TRBJ2-5, the full variable domain reads DSGVTQTPKHLITATGQRVTLRCSPRSGDLSVYWYQQSLDQGLQFLIQYYNGEERAKGNILERFSAQQFPDLHSELNLSSLELGDSALYFCASSVGLGVTQYFGPGTRLLVL.

V gene TRBV20-1 combines with J gene TRBJ2-5; perhaps TRBD2 as D (5 bases). This CDR3 comprises 16 residues. The ends were cut back, 0 bases at V and 0 bases at J, with 14 bases in the middle. Germline lookup yields CDR1 DFQATT and CDR2 SNEGSKA (reference sequence). CDR3 bases: TGCAGTGCTAGAGATTACCAGCGGATGAACCAAGAGACCCAGTACTTC. Translating gives CSARDYQRMNQETQYF.

The chain employs TRBV29-1 and TRBJ2-3; TRBD2 agrees at 10 bases. The CDR3 loop spans 14 amino acids. Germline V gene lookup returns CDR1 SQVTM and CDR2 ANQGSEA. V dropped 3 bases and J dropped 5; count of bases not matched to a gene: 5. The CDR3 sequence is CSVEIPSGRDTQYF. CDR3 nucleotides: TGCAGCGTTGAGATTCCTAGCGGGAGAGATACGCAGTATTTT.

Notes on this clonotype: At one boundary the junction diverges from the germline segment, which might be a read error. The chain has TRBV10-3 and TRBJ1-5; tentative D call: TRBD1 (5 bases). Germline-derived CDR1 and CDR2 are ENHRY and SYGVKD. This CDR3 has 15 residues. The CDR3 nucleotides are TGTGCCAGCAGTTACACCAGGGACCACAATCAGCCCCAGCATTTT. The encoded protein is CASSYTRDHNQPQHF.

This chain connects TRBV7-2 to TRBJ2-5; 9 bases agree with TRBD2. The V and J ends lost 1 base and 0 bases, in that order; junction bases with no gene match: 9. This CDR3 contains 18 residues. CDR1 is SGHTA and CDR2 is FQGNSA in the germline V gene. For the CDR3, the DNA is TGTGCCAGCAGCTTAGGGAGGCGCGGGGGGGTTTACCAAGAGACCCAGTACTTC. This sequence encodes CASSLGRRGGVYQETQYF.

This rearrangement joins TRBV25-1 to TRBJ2-2, with 7 bases aligning to TRBD2. With V trimmed by 6 bases and J by 7 bases, 8 bases remained unmatched. The CDR3 is 14 residues long. CDR1 and CDR2 (germline): MGHDK, SYGVNS. CDR3 sequence: CASRPAGWVGELFF. The CDR3 DNA follows: TGTGCCAGCAGGCCAGCGGGATGGGTCGGGGAGCTGTTTTTT.

The chain has TRBV10-2 and TRBJ2-7; D perhaps matches TRBD2 (5 bases). Germline CDR1 WSHSY, CDR2 SAAADI. The CDR3 is 14 amino acids. V was shortened by 0 bases and J by 2 bases, with 8 bases between the two germline ends. CDR3 in amino acids: CASSESVGAYEQYF. In nucleotides, the CDR3 is TGCGCCAGCAGTGAGTCTGTCGGGGCCTACGAGCAGTACTTC.

This clonotype showed up many times. The gene calls are TRBV2 and TRBJ2-2; TRBD2 matches at 13 bases. V was pared by 6 bases and J by 7 bases, with 5 bases of the junction left unmatched. This CDR3 is built from 15 residues. The germline V gene has CDR1 SNHLY and CDR2 FYNNEI. The CDR3 loop reads CASSGTSGAGGELFF. The CDR3 DNA reads as TGTGCCAGCAGCGGGACTAGCGGGGCGGGCGGGGAGCTGTTTTTT.

The sample holds a few counts of this clonotype. This sequence joins TRBV11-2 and TRBJ2-5; 10 nucleotides align to TRBD2. CDR1 and CDR2 (germline): SGHAT, FQNNGV. Unmatched junction bases numbered 15, after V lost 5 bases and J lost 6 bases. This CDR3 comprises 17 residues. CDR3 residues: CASSPPGDSGGAKTQYF. The CDR3 DNA reads TGTGCCAGCAGCCCCCCTGGGGACAGCGGGGGGGCTAAGACCCAGTACTTC.

The chain uses TRBV7-2 and TRBJ1-1; D ambiguous. V gave up 11 bases and J gave up 3 bases, with 13 bases separating them. The CDR3 runs to 12 residues. Germline V gene data show CDR1 as SGHTA and CDR2 as FQGNSA. The CDR3 DNA reads as TGTGCCTGTTTTCCCGGGGACACTGAAGCTTTCTTT. Translation gives CACFPGDTEAFF.

The chain couples TRBV10-3 to TRBJ1-1; no firm D call. Looked up from germline, CDR1 is ENHRY and CDR2 is SYGVKD. V was pared by 4 bases and J by 7 bases, with 16 bases between. The CDR3 contains 14 residues. The CDR3 region is CAISGLGMTNEAFF. The CDR3 nucleotides read TGTGCCATCAGTGGACTGGGAATGACCAATGAAGCTTTCTTT.

The chain uses TRBV9 and TRBJ2-5; D gene uncertain. Germline CDR1 reads SGDLS; CDR2 reads YYNGEE. V lost 0 bases, J lost 1 base, and 10 bases lay in between. This CDR3 is 15 amino acids long. CDR3 amino acids: CASSVAPGPQETQYF. The CDR3 DNA reads as TGTGCCAGCAGCGTAGCTCCGGGTCCCCAAGAGACCCAGTACTTC. The full variable domain, rest sourced from reference TRBV9 and TRBJ2-5, is DSGVTQTPKHLITATGQRVTLRCSPRSGDLSVYWYQQSLDQGLQFLIQYYNGEERAKGNILERFSAQQFPDLHSELNLSSLELGDSALYFCASSVAPGPQETQYFGPGTRLLVL.

The rearrangement joins TRBV10-3 to TRBJ2-5; TRBD1 might be the D (6 bases). V was clipped by 6 bases and J by 2 bases, with 19 bases between them. This CDR3 has 16 amino acids. The germline CDR1 and CDR2 sequences are ENHRY and SYGVKD. For the CDR3, the DNA is TGTGCCATCAGCCGTAATCAGGGGCTGGAACAAGAGACCCAGTACTTC. Translating it yields CAISRNQGLEQETQYF.